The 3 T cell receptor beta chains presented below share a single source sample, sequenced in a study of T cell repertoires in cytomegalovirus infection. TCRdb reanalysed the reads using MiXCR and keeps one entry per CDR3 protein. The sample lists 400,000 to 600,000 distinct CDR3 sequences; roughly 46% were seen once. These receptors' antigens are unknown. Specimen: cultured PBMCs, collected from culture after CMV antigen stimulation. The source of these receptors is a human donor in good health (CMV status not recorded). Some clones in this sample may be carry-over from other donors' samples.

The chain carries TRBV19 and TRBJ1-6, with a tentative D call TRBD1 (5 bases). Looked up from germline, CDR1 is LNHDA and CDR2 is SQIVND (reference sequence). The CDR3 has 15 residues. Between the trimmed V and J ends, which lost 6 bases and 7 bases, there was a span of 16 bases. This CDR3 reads CASSDVGWGNSPLHF. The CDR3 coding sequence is TGTGCCAGTAGCGACGTCGGATGGGGGAATTCACCCCTCCACTTT.

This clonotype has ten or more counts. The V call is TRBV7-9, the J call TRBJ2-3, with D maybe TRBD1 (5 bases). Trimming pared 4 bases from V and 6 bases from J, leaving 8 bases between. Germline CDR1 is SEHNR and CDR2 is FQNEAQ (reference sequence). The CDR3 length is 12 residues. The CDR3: CASSSTVDTQYF. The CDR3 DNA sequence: TGTGCCAGCAGCTCGACAGTCGATACGCAGTATTTT. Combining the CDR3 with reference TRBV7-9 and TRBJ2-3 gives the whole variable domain DTGVSQNPRHKITKRGQNVTFRCDPISEHNRLYWYRQTLGQGPEFLTYFQNEAQLEKSRLLSDRFSAERPKGSFSTLEIQRTEQGDSAMYLCASSSTVDTQYFGPGTRLTVL.

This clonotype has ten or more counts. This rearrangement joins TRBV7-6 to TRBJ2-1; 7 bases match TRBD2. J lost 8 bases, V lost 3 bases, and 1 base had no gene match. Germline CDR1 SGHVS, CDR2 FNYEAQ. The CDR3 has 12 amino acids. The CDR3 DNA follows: TGTGCCAGCAGCTTGGGGGGGGATGAGCAGTTCTTC. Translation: CASSLGGDEQFF.